The 10 T cell receptor beta chains listed next were all sequenced from one sample in a study of blood T cell repertoires in COVID-19 (dated by TCRdb to about 2020). Preparation of the library involved the immunoSEQ multiplex PCR assay. TCRdb re-hosts the immuneACCESS table, in-frame sequences only. Its copies lack some clones; in the studies checked, an unresolved V gene accounts for under half of them, and the cause for the rest is not known. Counted in this sample were over 85,000 clones; approximately 85% of them appeared once. The ten largest account for about 9.9% of the sample. What was sequenced was peripheral blood. The receptors stem from a man in his forties with active or convalescent COVID-19.

This clone was counted once. The chain recombines TRBV13 with TRBJ1-2, with 10 bases matching TRBD1. The CDR3 is made up of 14 amino acids. V shed 5 bases, J shed 4 bases, and the junction held 4 bases outside the gene matches. CDR1 is PRHDT, CDR2 FYEKMQ, per germline (reference sequence). CDR3 protein: CASSPGQGRYGYTF. The CDR3 DNA reads TGTGCCAGCAGCCCGGGACAGGGGCGCTATGGCTACACCTTC.

The V call is TRBV9, the J call TRBJ1-6, with TRBD1 as a possible D gene (6 bases). CDR3 length: 12 residues. Germline assignment: CDR1 SGDLS and CDR2 YYNGEE. Deletions cut 3 bases from V and 14 bases from J, with 12 bases between. The CDR3 nucleotides are TGTGCCAGCAGCGCACAGGGATCAACCCTCCACTTT. This sequence encodes CASSAQGSTLHF. Using reference TRBV9 and TRBJ1-6 for the parts outside the CDR3, the full variable domain is DSGVTQTPKHLITATGQRVTLRCSPRSGDLSVYWYQQSLDQGLQFLIQYYNGEERAKGNILERFSAQQFPDLHSELNLSSLELGDSALYFCASSAQGSTLHFGNGTRLTVT.

V usage is TRBV29-1 and J usage is TRBJ2-5; 8 positions match TRBD1. CDR1 is SQVTM, CDR2 ANQGSEA, per germline. V shed 7 bases and J 0 bases; nucleotides not matched to a gene: 7. This CDR3 is built from 14 residues. For the CDR3, the DNA is TGCAGCGGCATACCAGGGGGCTACCAAGAGACCCAGTACTTC. Its protein product is CSGIPGGYQETQYF.

The chain recombines TRBV24-1 with TRBJ2-5; a weak D match, TRBD1 (6 bases). The V end was cut by 1 base, the J end by 0 bases, with 8 bases between. Germline lookup yields CDR1 KGHDR and CDR2 SFDVKD. The CDR3 runs 15 residues. The DNA for the CDR3 is TGTGCCACCAGTGATTTCCGGGACAACCAAGAGACCCAGTACTTC. Protein: CATSDFRDNQETQYF.

Notes on this clone: This specimen includes other DNA sequences encoding the same CDR3. This chain connects TRBV29-1 to TRBJ1-1, with a weak D call TRBD1 (6 bases). Trimming removed 1 base from V and 4 bases from J, with 7 bases in between. Germline V gene lookup returns CDR1 SQVTM and CDR2 ANQGSEA. The CDR3 loop spans 12 amino acids. The CDR3 sequence is CSVEAGATEAFF. The CDR3 DNA sequence: TGCAGCGTTGAAGCAGGGGCCACTGAAGCTTTCTTT.

The J gene is TRBJ2-5, the V gene TRBV4-1; no firm D call. V lost 3 bases and J 7 bases, leaving 15 bases between the germline ends. Germline loops: CDR1 MGHRA, CDR2 YSYEKL. The CDR3 extends over 14 amino acids. This CDR3 is CASSHPDTIGTQYF. The CDR3 coding sequence is TGCGCCAGCAGCCACCCCGACACAATTGGGACCCAGTACTTC.

The CDR3 sequence is CAWSGQGNTEAFF. CDR3 bases: TGTGCCTGGAGTGGACAGGGGAATACTGAAGCTTTCTTT. The rearrangement links TRBV30 to TRBJ1-1, with 8 bases matching TRBD1. V was pared by 1 base and J by 5 bases, with 3 bases of the junction left unmatched. From germline, CDR1 is GTSNPN and CDR2 SVGIG (reference sequence). The CDR3 covers 13 residues. The full variable domain, rest sourced from reference TRBV30 and TRBJ1-1, is SQTIHQWPATLVQPVGSPLSLECTVEGTSNPNLYWYRQAAGRGLQLLFYSVGIGQISSEVPQNLSASRPQDRQFILSSKKLLLSDSGFYLCAWSGQGNTEAFFGQGTRLTVV.

The table lists this clone with a count of one. The V gene is TRBV11-3, the J gene TRBJ2-2, with a tentative D call TRBD1 (6 bases). CDR3 length: 17 amino acids. V lost 1 base and J lost 1, with 13 bases in between. Germline loops: CDR1 SGHNT, CDR2 YENEEA. This CDR3 is CASSLAGPGQNTGELFF. The CDR3 nucleotides are TGTGCCAGCAGCTTAGCCGGCCCGGGACAGAACACCGGGGAGCTGTTTTTT.

This rearrangement joins TRBV6-6 to TRBJ2-5; 11 positions match TRBD2. Germline lookup yields CDR1 MNHNY and CDR2 SVGAGI (reference sequence). This CDR3 has 17 residues. With V trimmed by 5 bases and J by 4 bases, 12 bases remained unmatched. The CDR3 loop is CASSPQGSSGGRETQYF. CDR3 DNA sequence: TGTGCCAGCAGTCCTCAGGGGTCTAGCGGGGGGCGAGAGACCCAGTACTTC.

The rearrangement uses TRBV2 and TRBJ1-2, with 12 bases fitting TRBD1. The CDR3 has 16 residues. J was trimmed by 8 bases and V by 2 bases; bases with no gene match: 9. Germline-derived CDR1 and CDR2 are SNHLY and FYNNEI. The CDR3 region has the DNA TGTGCCAGCAGTGAAAGGGGACAGGGGGCGCATCAAGGCTACACCTTC. This codes for CASSERGQGAHQGYTF.